These 10 T cell receptor beta chains originate from one sample sequenced in a study of T cells in women clearing cervical HPV infection. Using immunoSEQ multiplex PCR, the repertoire was profiled, and TCRdb retains in-frame clones only, with some absent. The table for this sample gives under 30,000 clones. Sample: blood buffy coat. Every receptor here comes from a woman aged 18 to 75 with a cervical HPV16 infection that either progressed to CIN3+ or cleared (not recorded which).

Note on this clone: From the germline J gene comes the end of the CDR3, since the read stops 3 residues before it. This chain uses TRBV6-2 or TRBV6-3 with TRBJ2-7; 9 positions match TRBD1. Trimming removed 5 bases from V and 3 bases from J; junction bases left unmatched: 5. This CDR3 has 14 amino acids. The germline CDR1 and CDR2 sequences are MNHEY and SVGEGT. CDR3 DNA, as far as it was read: TGTGCCAGCAGTGAGACAGGGGGAATCTACGAG. The encoded protein is CASSETGGIYE. The full CDR3 reads CASSETGGIYEQYF.

The CDR3 spells CASSSWDRGLYIYTF. Incomplete CDR3 DNA: TGTGCCAGCAGCTCCTGGGACAGGGGGCTTTACATC. The V call is TRBV7-9, the J call TRBJ1-2; TRBD1 matches 12 bases. The CDR3 end falls 3 residues outside the read, so it is completed with the germline J gene. Per germline, CDR1 SEHNR and CDR2 FQNEAQ (reference sequence). CDR3 size: 15 residues.

CDR3 DNA (partial): TGCGCCAGCAGCTTGGTCGCGGGAACCTACAATGAG. This gives the protein CASSLVAGTYNE. The CDR3 in its entirety is CASSLVAGTYNEQFF. The chain couples TRBV5-1 to TRBJ2-1; D is perhaps TRBD2 (6 bases). The read is 3 residues too short to cover the CDR3 end, so that end is filled in from the germline J gene. This CDR3 is built from 15 residues. The V end lost 0 bases, the J end lost 2 bases, and 9 bases lay between the germline ends. Germline CDR1 SGHRS, CDR2 YFSETQ.

Worth noting for this clone: Additional DNA sequences in this sample encode the identical CDR3. The CDR3 loop reads CASSLAPLYEQYF. CDR3 DNA (partial): TGTGCCAGCAGCTTAGCCCCGCTATACGAG. V gene TRBV7-2 combines with J gene TRBJ2-7; no firm D call. The observed sequence ends 3 residues before the CDR3 terminus, with the missing tail filled in from the germline J gene. CDR3 length: 13 amino acids. Germline V lookup: CDR1 SGHTA, CDR2 FQGNSA. V lost 0 bases and J 4 bases, leaving 7 bases between the germline ends.

Comment on this clone: Sequencing ends 3 residues short of the CDR3 end; the germline J gene provides the rest. This chain links TRBV2 with TRBJ2-3; the D gene is possibly TRBD1 (6 bases). Germline CDR1 SNHLY, CDR2 FYNNEI. CDR3 length equals 12 residues. Trimming left V 6 bases short and J 8 bases short, with 12 bases between. CDR3 amino acids: CASSSQGFTQYF. The part of the CDR3 DNA that was read is TGTGCCAGCAGCAGTCAGGGGTTTACG.

On this clone: The observed sequence ends 3 residues before the CDR3 terminus, with the missing tail filled in from the germline J gene. This chain connects TRBV20-1 to TRBJ2-1; maybe TRBD1 (5 bases). Germline V gene data show CDR1 as DFQATT and CDR2 as SNEGSKA (reference sequence). The germline V and J ends were trimmed by 6 bases and 0 bases, with 15 bases remaining between them. The CDR3 spans 15 residues. CDR3 DNA, as far as it was read: TGCAGTGCAGAGACAGACAGCAGCTCCTACAATGAG. Translating gives CSAETDSSSYNE. The full CDR3 protein is CSAETDSSSYNEQFF.

In terms of frequency, this clone is medium-sized. The read comes to an end 3 residues before the CDR3 does, leaving the germline J gene to fill in the end. This chain joins TRBV18 and TRBJ2-3; 7 nucleotides match TRBD1. After removal of 3 bases from V and 0 bases from J, the junction contained 18 bases not matched to a gene. CDR1 and CDR2 (germline): KGHSH, LQKENI. The CDR3 spans 20 residues. The CDR3 here is CASSPSQGDTTLSSTDTQYF. The sequenced CDR3 bases are TGTGCCAGCTCACCGAGTCAGGGGGATACCACCCTATCTAGCACAGATACG.

As regards this clone: The read ends 3 residues before the CDR3 terminus; that terminus is restored from the germline J gene. The gene calls are TRBV19 and TRBJ2-2, with D tentatively TRBD2 (5 bases). Trimming shortened V by 4 bases and J by 3 bases, and 9 bases separated the two germline ends. Germline CDR1 is LNHDA and CDR2 is SQIVND (reference sequence). This CDR3 spans 14 amino acids. The CDR3: CASSSQRYTGELFF. The sequenced CDR3 bases are TGTGCCAGTAGTAGCCAGCGGTACACCGGGGAG.

With respect to this clone: The missing CDR3 end, 3 residues past where the read stops, is filled in from the germline J gene. The genes are TRBV5-1 and TRBJ1-2, with 9 bases identical to TRBD1. Germline CDR1 SGHRS, CDR2 YFSETQ. V lost 2 bases, J lost 5 bases, and 13 bases stayed unmatched. This CDR3 contains 17 residues. CDR3 bases read: TGCGCCAGCAGCTTAGGACAGGGGTGGAGGCATTCATATGGC. Protein sequence: CASSLGQGWRHSYG. The whole CDR3 region reads CASSLGQGWRHSYGYTF.

Partial CDR3 DNA: TGTGCCAGCAGCTTAGGGGACTTCTACACAGATACG. As protein: CASSLGDFYTDT. The full CDR3 protein is CASSLGDFYTDTQYF. The chain couples TRBV7-9 to TRBJ2-3, with D possibly being TRBD2 (6 bases). The read is 3 residues too short to cover the CDR3 end, so that end is filled in from the germline J gene. There are 15 residues in the CDR3. From germline, CDR1 is SEHNR and CDR2 FQNEAQ (reference sequence). The V end was cut by 1 base, the J end by 2 bases, with 10 bases between.